One sample yielded the 29 T cell receptor beta chains listed below, sequenced in a study of early T cells in non-severe SARS-CoV-2 infection. TCRdb reanalysed the 5' RACE reads using MiXCR and keeps one entry per CDR3 protein. The table has fewer than 85,000 distinct CDR3 sequences, roughly an eighth seen once; the top ten hold roughly 1.2%. The sample consisted of whole blood. These receptors were taken from an adult who was a healthcare worker with PCR-confirmed SARS-CoV-2 infection or an uninfected control (not recorded which).

This clonotype was seen many times. The V and J genes are TRBV6-2 or TRBV6-3 and TRBJ2-1; 10 bases match TRBD2. The CDR3 is 15 amino acids. V shed 6 bases and J 8 bases; nucleotides not matched to a gene: 10. Germline CDR1 MNHEY, CDR2 SVGEGT. The CDR3 loop reads CASREAGGSLDEQFF. The DNA for the CDR3 is TGTGCCAGCAGGGAAGCGGGAGGGTCGTTGGATGAGCAGTTCTTC.

The chain joins TRBV12-3 or TRBV12-4 to TRBJ2-7, with D maybe TRBD1 (6 bases). CDR3 size: 14 residues. V lost 6 bases, J lost 0 bases, and 12 bases lay in between. The CDR3 region has the DNA TGTGCCAGCAGCCCCCAAGGGGGCTCCTACGAGCAGTACTTC. Its protein is CASSPQGGSYEQYF.

This clonotype was seen more than once but under ten times. The CDR3 DNA sequence: TGCAGCGTTGAGGGGGACGGTTACACTGAAGCTTTCTTT. This codes for CSVEGDGYTEAFF. The rearrangement joins TRBV29-1 to TRBJ1-1; TRBD1 might be the D (5 bases). The CDR3 has 13 amino acids. Germline lookup yields CDR1 SQVTM and CDR2 ANQGSEA. Trimming stripped 3 bases from V and 3 bases from J, with 11 bases between.

This clonotype was found many times. The chain joins TRBV30 to TRBJ2-5, with D tentatively TRBD1 (6 bases). The V end was cut by 5 bases, the J end by 4 bases, with 14 bases between. The CDR3 consists of 13 residues. CDR1 GTSNPN and CDR2 SVGIG come from the germline V gene (reference sequence). The CDR3: CAWDWGRGETQYF. In DNA, the CDR3 is TGTGCCTGGGACTGGGGGCGCGGAGAGACCCAGTACTTC.

This clonotype was detected ten times or more. The gene calls are TRBV30 and TRBJ2-3, with TRBD1 identical over 7 bases. With V trimmed by 2 bases and J by 2 bases, 4 bases remained unmatched. The CDR3 sequence is 14 residues long. Germline V gene lookup returns CDR1 GTSNPN and CDR2 SVGIG (reference sequence). CDR3: CAWSLTGDTDTQYF. CDR3 nucleotide sequence: TGTGCCTGGAGTCTAACAGGGGACACAGATACGCAGTATTTT.

This clonotype was seen many times. The chain is built from TRBV12-3 or TRBV12-4 and TRBJ2-3, with 7 nucleotides matching TRBD1. V lost 6 bases and J lost 4; bases outside the gene matches: 4. This CDR3 has 13 residues. In nucleotides, the CDR3 is TGTGCCAGCAGCCGACAGGGACCAGATACGCAGTATTTT. This translates into CASSRQGPDTQYF.

This clonotype was seen at least ten times. This chain connects TRBV7-2 to TRBJ2-3, with D maybe TRBD2 (6 bases). The CDR3 is 13 amino acids. Germline V lookup: CDR1 SGHTA, CDR2 FQGNSA. Trimming removed 11 bases from V and 0 bases from J, with 12 bases in between. CDR3 in DNA: TGTGCCGGCGGGGCCCATAGCACAGATACGCAGTATTTT. It is translated as CAGGAHSTDTQYF.

This clonotype was recorded at least ten times. V and J are TRBV7-2 and TRBJ2-7; 12 bases fit TRBD2. CDR3 length equals 14 residues. The ends lost 2 bases at V and 6 bases at J; junction bases unmatched: 2. The germline CDR1 and CDR2 sequences are SGHTA and FQGNSA. CDR3 in amino acids: CASSLTSGGREQYF. Here the CDR3 DNA reads TGTGCCAGCAGCTTAACTAGCGGGGGGCGCGAGCAGTACTTC.

There are many counts of this clonotype. This chain links TRBV20-1 with TRBJ2-7, with D possibly TRBD1 on 6 matching bases. CDR3 length: 16 residues. Per the germline V gene, CDR1 is DFQATT and CDR2 is SNEGSKA (reference sequence). Trimming stripped 1 base from V and 2 bases from J, with 18 bases between. DNA for the CDR3: TGCAGTGCTAGAGTGGCCGGGACACCGGCCCCCTACGAGCAGTACTTC. Translated: CSARVAGTPAPYEQYF.

Ten or more counts support this clonotype. The genes are TRBV18 and TRBJ2-1, with 7 bases aligning to TRBD2. CDR3 length: 15 amino acids. CDR1 is KGHSH and CDR2 is LQKENI in the germline V gene. The V gene end was trimmed by 1 base and the J gene end by 8 bases; junction bases not matched to a gene: 8. The CDR3 here is CASSPQELADHEQFF. CDR3 coding DNA: TGTGCCAGCTCACCACAAGAGCTAGCGGACCATGAGCAGTTCTTC.

This clonotype was detected many times. The chain is built from TRBV7-9 and TRBJ2-3; 12 bases agree with TRBD2. After removal of 5 bases from V and 4 bases from J, the junction contained 10 bases not matched to a gene. The CDR3 is 17 amino acids. Per the germline V gene, CDR1 is SEHNR and CDR2 is FQNEAQ (reference sequence). The CDR3 sequence: CASSASTSGSLADTQYF. The CDR3 nucleotides read TGTGCCAGCAGCGCTTCGACTAGCGGGAGCTTGGCAGATACGCAGTATTTT.

V is TRBV3-1 and J is TRBJ1-6; D not certain. CDR3 length: 14 residues. CDR1 and CDR2 (germline): LGHDT, YNNKEL (reference sequence). The germline V and J ends were trimmed by 0 bases and 10 bases, with 10 bases remaining between them. The CDR3 spells CASSQDHSRSPLHF. CDR3 coding DNA: TGTGCCAGCAGCCAAGATCACAGTAGGTCACCCCTCCACTTT. Drawing the rest from reference TRBV3-1 and TRBJ1-6, the complete variable domain is DTAVSQTPKYLVTQMGNDKSIKCEQNLGHDTMYWYKQDSKKFLKIMFSYNNKELIINETVPNRFSPKSPDKAHLNLHINSLELGDSAVYFCASSQDHSRSPLHFGNGTRLTVT.

This rearrangement joins TRBV21-1 to TRBJ2-1; the table's D call, TRBD2, has no DNA check behind it. TRBV21-1 represents a pseudogene. CDR3 size: 16 residues. Written as DNA, the CDR3 is TGTGCCAGCACCGAAACGACTAGCGGGAGTTTCAATGAGCAGTTCTTC. This sequence encodes CASTETTSGSFNEQFF.

This clonotype was picked up many times. This rearrangement joins TRBV28 to TRBJ1-4, with 10 bases identical to TRBD1. Germline V gene lookup returns CDR1 MDHEN and CDR2 SYDVKM. There are 16 residues in the CDR3. Losses at the gene ends were 3 bases for V and 5 bases for J; bases not matched to a gene: 6. Written as DNA, the CDR3 is TGTGCCAGCAGTTTTGGGACAGGGGTCCGAAATGAAAAACTGTTTTTT. Its protein is CASSFGTGVRNEKLFF.

The chain combines TRBV6-5 with TRBJ1-1; the D is unclear. The CDR3 covers 14 residues. Trimming took off 7 bases at V and 2 bases at J, with 14 bases between the two ends. Germline V lookup: CDR1 MNHEY, CDR2 SVGAGI. The CDR3 region is CASIPPGINTEAFF. CDR3 nucleotide sequence: TGTGCCAGCATCCCCCCGGGCATCAACACTGAAGCTTTCTTT.

This clonotype has more than one count but fewer than ten. The J gene is TRBJ1-1, the V gene TRBV7-2; D ambiguous. Trimming took 2 bases from V and 12 from J, leaving 19 bases between them. The CDR3 is 14 residues long. CDR1 SGHTA and CDR2 FQGNSA come from the germline V gene. Here the CDR3 DNA reads TGTGCCAGCAGCTTAAATTTAGGAAGCCTCACGACTTTCTTT. This translates into CASSLNLGSLTTFF.

This clonotype was seen at least ten times. This chain uses TRBV28 with TRBJ2-1; no firm D call. The V gene's germline CDR1 is MDHEN and CDR2 SYDVKM. Trimming shortened V by 7 bases and J by 5 bases, and 18 bases separated the two germline ends. CDR3 length: 15 amino acids. The CDR3 nucleotides are TGTGCCAGCATTGAACAGACTTCCCCCAACAATGAGCAGTTCTTC. Translating it yields CASIEQTSPNNEQFF.

This clonotype was detected a few times. The genes are TRBV11-2 and TRBJ2-1; 11 bases are a match to TRBD2. V trimming: 1 base; J trimming: 8 bases; junction bases outside the gene matches: 4. The CDR3 has 15 amino acids. Germline V gives CDR1 SGHAT, CDR2 FQNNGV. The chain's CDR3 is CASSLGLAGRDEQFF. The CDR3 coding sequence is TGTGCCAGCAGCTTAGGACTAGCGGGGAGGGATGAGCAGTTCTTC. Full variable domain (missing parts from reference TRBV11-2 and TRBJ2-1): EAGVAQSPRYKIIEKRQSVAFWCNPISGHATLYWYQQILGQGPKLLIQFQNNGVVDDSQLPKDRFSAERLKGVDSTLKIQPAKLEDSAVYLCASSLGLAGRDEQFFGPGTRLTVL.

In its sample, this clonotype was seen many times. This chain uses TRBV11-2 with TRBJ2-5, with TRBD2 matching 12 bases. In germline, CDR1 is SGHAT, CDR2 FQNNGV. The J segment lost 4 bases and the V segment lost 2 bases, leaving 11 bases of the junction unmatched. CDR3 length: 18 residues. The CDR3 DNA is TGTGCCAGCAGCTTATTGCTAGCGGGAGGGCCGAAGGGAGAGACCCAGTACTTC. This gives the protein CASSLLLAGGPKGETQYF.

This clonotype came up many times. The chain carries TRBV5-4 and TRBJ2-7; D gene ambiguous. The germline V gene has CDR1 SGHNT and CDR2 YYREEE (reference sequence). V was shortened by 4 bases and J by 0 bases, with 11 bases between the two germline ends. The CDR3 sequence is 14 residues long. CDR3 amino acids: CASSDPSISYEQYF. The CDR3 nucleotides are TGTGCCAGCAGCGACCCCAGCATCTCCTACGAGCAGTACTTC.

This rearrangement joins TRBV29-1 to TRBJ2-2; D remains unclear. The length of the CDR3 is 14 residues. Germline CDR1 is SQVTM and CDR2 is ANQGSEA. The V end was cut by 6 bases, the J end by 0 bases, with 11 bases between. DNA for the CDR3: TGCAGCGTGAGACGAGAGACGAACACCGGGGAGCTGTTTTTT. It encodes CSVRRETNTGELFF.

This clonotype was recorded many times. The chain combines TRBV29-1 with TRBJ2-3; D assignment may be TRBD1 or TRBD2 (5 bases each). Germline V CDR1 and CDR2: SQVTM, ANQGSEA. V lost 6 bases and J 6 bases, leaving 19 bases between the germline ends. This CDR3 has 14 amino acids. Written as DNA, the CDR3 is TGCAGCGTGCAGGGTGGGCCGGGGTCCGATACGCAGTATTTT. Translated, it gives CSVQGGPGSDTQYF.

This clonotype was seen repeatedly, ten times or more. This chain connects TRBV7-9 to TRBJ2-1; 10 nucleotides agree with TRBD1. The CDR3 is 15 amino acids. Per the germline V gene, CDR1 is SEHNR and CDR2 is FQNEAQ (reference sequence). The V and J ends lost 5 bases and 9 bases, in that order; junction bases with no gene match: 10. In nucleotides, the CDR3 is TGTGCCAGCAGCCTGGGGACAGGGGCGCTGGGTGAGCAGTTCTTC. Residues: CASSLGTGALGEQFF.

This clonotype has a count of ten or more. The chain couples TRBV12-3 or TRBV12-4 to TRBJ1-5, with 9 positions matching TRBD1. The V gene end was trimmed by 5 bases and the J gene end by 7 bases; junction bases not matched to a gene: 9. The CDR3 spans 15 residues. CDR3 sequence: CASSKGQGVGQPQHF. The CDR3 nucleotides are TGTGCCAGCAGTAAGGGACAGGGCGTTGGGCAGCCCCAGCATTTT.

In its sample, this clonotype was seen many times. The chain is built from TRBV7-9 and TRBJ2-3; tentatively, D is TRBD2 (6 bases). The CDR3 length is 17 residues. V lost 4 bases and J lost 4, with 21 bases in between. Germline lookup yields CDR1 SEHNR and CDR2 FQNEAQ (reference sequence). The CDR3 sequence: CASSSTSLIREPDTQYF. The CDR3, as DNA: TGTGCCAGCAGCTCCACTTCTCTTATCCGGGAGCCAGATACGCAGTATTTT.

At least ten counts were recorded for this clonotype. The chain has TRBV5-5 and TRBJ2-3; 7 nucleotides line up with TRBD1. Germline CDR1 SGHKS, CDR2 YYEKEE (reference sequence). The CDR3 contains 11 residues. V dropped 4 bases and J dropped 13; count of bases not matched to a gene: 6. For the CDR3, the DNA is TGTGCCAGCAGCCAGACAGGGCCCGAGTATTTT. Translated, it gives CASSQTGPEYF.

The chain combines TRBV11-2 with TRBJ1-4, with D possibly matching TRBD1 (5 bases). The CDR3 is 15 amino acids. V was trimmed by 5 bases and J by 3 bases, leaving 13 bases between them. The germline V gene has CDR1 SGHAT and CDR2 FQNNGV. The DNA for the CDR3 is TGTGCCAGCAGCCCGACTCGGGGGGCTAATGAAAAACTGTTTTTT. It yields the protein CASSPTRGANEKLFF.

This clonotype has a count of ten or more. The rearrangement links TRBV19 to TRBJ2-5; tentative D call: TRBD1 (6 bases). The CDR3 runs 13 residues. Germline CDR1 is LNHDA and CDR2 is SQIVND (reference sequence). V was trimmed by 2 bases and J by 3 bases, leaving 7 bases between them. The CDR3 region is CASSINREETQYF. The CDR3 DNA reads TGTGCCAGTAGTATAAACAGGGAAGAGACCCAGTACTTC.

This clonotype was seen more than once but under ten times. J is TRBJ1-1 and V is TRBV28, with D perhaps TRBD1 (5 bases). There are 17 residues in the CDR3. Germline V lookup: CDR1 MDHEN, CDR2 SYDVKM. V was shortened by 5 bases and J by 4 bases, with 23 bases between the two germline ends. The CDR3: CASSLPNFRGEGTEAFF. CDR3 nucleotide sequence: TGTGCCAGCAGTCTACCGAACTTTCGAGGGGAGGGCACTGAAGCTTTCTTT.